This T cell receptor beta chain was found in a study of control samples from healthy donors and cancer patients. The germline CDR1 and CDR2 sequences are MNHEY and SMNVEV (reference sequence). The CDR3 spans 13 residues. With 5 bases clipped from V and 3 bases from J, the junction kept 4 bases outside the gene matches. The method was immunoSEQ multiplex PCR; TCRdb's version includes in-frame clones alone and lacks a portion of them. The top ten clones hold around 6.9% of a sample with around 130,000 clones, roughly 90% of them seen once. The sequencing sample was made of PBMCs. The rearrangement uses TRBV27 and TRBJ2-7, with 7 bases that match TRBD1. This clonotype was sampled from a man aged 45-65 years with head and neck cancer. CDR3 sequence reads: CASSVGGGYEQYF. The CDR3 DNA follows: TGTGCCAGCAGTGTAGGGGGCGGCTACGAGCAGTACTTC.